The next 21 T cell receptor beta chains were all read from a single sample in a study of cytomegalovirus exposure and HLA in healthy donors. Primers for the PCR totalled 60 Vbeta and 13 Jbeta. Data came from immunoSEQ multiplex PCR; TCRdb stores just in-frame clones and leaves some out. The repertoire consists of roughly 150,000 clones, with 65% to 85% occurring once and the leading ten covering around 1.4%. The sample comprised PBMCs. These receptors all stem from a woman between 18 and 29 years old in good health and CMV-seronegative.

The chain is built from TRBV7-2 and TRBJ1-2; 7 bases line up with TRBD1. The CDR3 runs to 14 residues. The ends lost 4 bases at V and 6 bases at J; junction bases unmatched: 8. CDR1 and CDR2 from the germline V gene are SGHTA and FQGNSA. CDR3 protein: CASSSTYRGNGYTF. The CDR3 DNA is TGTGCCAGCAGCTCCACGTACAGGGGTAATGGCTACACCTTC.

The DNA of the CDR3 is TGTGCCAGCAGTTACGGATCCACCAGTGGGGGGGCTTTCTTT. This sequence encodes CASSYGSTSGGAFF. This sequence joins TRBV6-5 and TRBJ1-1; perhaps TRBD1 as D (5 bases). Trimming took 2 bases from V and 11 from J, leaving 18 bases between them. The CDR3 loop spans 14 amino acids. Germline-derived CDR1 and CDR2 are MNHEY and SVGAGI.

The rearrangement joins TRBV5-1 to TRBJ2-1, with TRBD1 matching over 8 bases. J gave up 3 bases and V 0 bases, and 5 bases lay outside the gene matches. The V gene's germline CDR1 is SGHRS and CDR2 YFSETQ. The CDR3 consists of 16 residues. CDR3 sequence: CASSLDGQGIYNEQFF. CDR3 nucleotide sequence: TGCGCCAGCAGCTTGGACGGACAGGGAATCTACAATGAGCAGTTCTTC.

The gene calls are TRBV28 and TRBJ1-1; D is possibly TRBD1 (6 bases). The CDR3 length is 12 residues. The V and J ends lost 2 bases and 8 bases respectively, with 9 bases between them. Germline CDR1 MDHEN, CDR2 SYDVKM. CDR3 sequence (DNA): TGTGCCAGCAGTTTAGGGGGACAAGAAGCTTTCTTT. Its protein product is CASSLGGQEAFF.

V usage is TRBV7-5 and J usage is TRBJ2-5; no check of the table's D call, TRBD2, against the DNA was made. Gene TRBJ2-7 matches the end of the DNA better, so the J call may be wrong. TRBV7-5 is an annotated pseudogene. The CDR3 is 17 residues long. CDR3 amino acids: CVRSLSSGGPLIYEQYF. DNA of the CDR3: TGTGTCAGAAGCTTGAGTAGCGGGGGGCCGCTGATCTACGAGCAGTACTTC.

The rearrangement joins TRBV9 to TRBJ1-1; possibly TRBD1 for D (6 bases). The V gene's germline CDR1 is SGDLS and CDR2 YYNGEE. This CDR3 region has 14 residues. With 4 bases removed from V and 4 bases from J, the gap between germline ends came to 14 bases. CDR3 loop: CASSPQGRGTEAFF. CDR3 bases: TGTGCCAGCAGCCCACAGGGCCGGGGCACTGAAGCTTTCTTT.

This CDR3 is CASSSLLGGPTYNEQFF. CDR3 nucleotides: TGTGCCAGCAGTTCGTTGCTCGGGGGGCCCACCTACAATGAGCAGTTCTTC. The chain joins TRBV28 to TRBJ2-1; D may be TRBD2 (7 bases). Germline lookup yields CDR1 MDHEN and CDR2 SYDVKM. This CDR3 has 17 residues. V lost 4 bases and J lost 2, with 18 bases in between. Combining the CDR3 with reference TRBV28 and TRBJ2-1 gives the whole variable domain DVKVTQSSRYLVKRTGEKVFLECVQDMDHENMFWYRQDPGLGLRLIYFSYDVKMKEKGDIPEGYSVSREKKERFSLILESASTNQTSMYLCASSSLLGGPTYNEQFFGPGTRLTVL.

The genes are TRBV30 and TRBJ2-1; 11 nucleotides match TRBD2. V was clipped by 2 bases and J by 9 bases; unmatched bases: 9. CDR3 size: 15 residues. Germline V gene sequence: CDR1 GTSNPN, CDR2 SVGIG (reference sequence). The CDR3 sequence: CAWSRLSGGEGEQFF. The CDR3 DNA reads TGTGCCTGGAGTAGGCTTAGCGGGGGGGAGGGTGAGCAGTTCTTC.

The rearrangement joins TRBV2 to TRBJ1-6; D is unclear. Germline CDR1 SNHLY, CDR2 FYNNEI. This CDR3 spans 14 amino acids. The germline V and J ends were trimmed by 3 bases and 7 bases, with 10 bases remaining between them. The CDR3 coding sequence is TGTGCCAGCAGTGAGGAGGTCTGGAATTCACCCCTCCACTTT. As protein: CASSEEVWNSPLHF.

The chain carries TRBV30 and TRBJ1-3; TRBD1 aligns across 7 bases. Germline V gene sequence: CDR1 GTSNPN, CDR2 SVGIG (reference sequence). V was pared by 6 bases and J by 5 bases, with 10 bases of the junction left unmatched. The CDR3 is 14 amino acids. In DNA form, the CDR3 reads TGTGCCTGTCACCGGGACAGCCGTAGAAACACCATATATTTT. Translated: CACHRDSRRNTIYF.

The rearrangement links TRBV6-1 to TRBJ2-2, with D maybe TRBD1 (6 bases). Germline V gene sequence: CDR1 MNHNS, CDR2 SASEGT. The CDR3 runs to 15 residues. Deletions cut 6 bases from V and 1 base from J, with 12 bases between. CDR3 loop: CASRPTGRNTGELFF. For the CDR3, the DNA is TGTGCCAGCAGGCCTACAGGGAGGAACACCGGGGAGCTGTTTTTT.

The chain employs TRBV7-9 and TRBJ2-3, with TRBD1 matching over 8 bases. The CDR3 covers 14 residues. Germline-derived CDR1 and CDR2 are SEHNR and FQNEAQ (reference sequence). The ends lost 6 bases at V and 2 bases at J; junction bases unmatched: 4. CDR3 DNA: TGTGCCAGCAGAGAGGACAGGGACACAGATACGCAGTATTTT. Its translation is CASREDRDTDTQYF. The full variable domain, completed using reference TRBV7-9 and TRBJ2-3, is DTGVSQNPRHKITKRGQNVTFRCDPISEHNRLYWYRQTLGQGPEFLTYFQNEAQLEKSRLLSDRFSAERPKGSFSTLEIQRTEQGDSAMYLCASREDRDTDTQYFGPGTRLTVL.

This sequence joins TRBV25-1 and TRBJ2-7; 7 bases fit TRBD1. This CDR3 contains 15 residues. The V gene's germline CDR1 is MGHDK and CDR2 SYGVNS. The junction had 13 bases not matched to a gene; V was cut back by 7 bases and J by 4 bases. In DNA, the CDR3 is TGTGCCAGCATGAGAGGGGGCGCGAATATGTACGAGCAGTACTTC. Translated: CASMRGGANMYEQYF.

This chain links TRBV19 with TRBJ1-1, with 10 bases matching TRBD1. Trimming cost V 4 bases and J 4 bases; bases outside gene matches: 15. This CDR3 is 18 amino acids long. Germline CDR1 LNHDA, CDR2 SQIVND (reference sequence). The CDR3 loop reads CASSTPRKRQGAGTEAFF. The CDR3 DNA reads TGTGCCAGTAGTACCCCAAGGAAAAGACAGGGGGCGGGCACTGAAGCTTTCTTT.

The chain employs TRBV7-9 and TRBJ1-1, with D perhaps TRBD1 (6 bases). Trimming stripped 7 bases from V and 1 base from J, with 13 bases between. The germline CDR1 and CDR2 sequences are SEHNR and FQNEAQ (reference sequence). The CDR3 sequence is 14 residues long. The CDR3 region is CASTFTGTNTEAFF. The CDR3 DNA reads as TGTGCCAGCACCTTCACAGGGACGAACACTGAAGCTTTCTTT.

The rearrangement links TRBV19 to TRBJ1-3; D gene unclear. Germline V lookup: CDR1 LNHDA, CDR2 SQIVND (reference sequence). The CDR3 length is 14 residues. The V and J ends lost 4 bases and 0 bases respectively, with 7 bases between them. In nucleotides, the CDR3 is TGTGCCAGTAGTACAGGTGGCTCTGGAAACACCATATATTTT. It yields the protein CASSTGGSGNTIYF. The full variable domain, completed using reference TRBV19 and TRBJ1-3, is DGGITQSPKYLFRKEGQNVTLSCEQNLNHDAMYWYRQDPGQGLRLIYYSQIVNDFQKGDIAEGYSVSREKKESFPLTVTSAQKNPTAFYLCASSTGGSGNTIYFGEGSWLTVV.

The rearrangement uses TRBV5-1 and TRBJ1-1; D is perhaps TRBD1 (6 bases). CDR1 SGHRS and CDR2 YFSETQ come from the germline V gene. CDR3 size: 15 residues. The V gene lost 2 bases and the J gene lost 0 bases, with 11 bases spanning the gap. CDR3 amino acids: CASSFQTGMNTEAFF. The CDR3 DNA reads TGCGCCAGCAGCTTTCAGACAGGTATGAACACTGAAGCTTTCTTT.

The chain couples TRBV5-1 to TRBJ2-3; TRBD1 aligns across 7 bases. The CDR3 covers 16 residues. Per germline, CDR1 SGHRS and CDR2 YFSETQ. Germline trimming cut 0 bases from V and 2 bases from J; bases unmatched to any gene: 6. The DNA for the CDR3 is TGCGCCAGCAGCTTGGCCGAGGGGGCGCTCACAGATACGCAGTATTTT. Translated, it gives CASSLAEGALTDTQYF.

This clone was detected only a few times. This chain joins TRBV5-1 and TRBJ1-2, with 7 positions matching TRBD1. Per the germline V gene, CDR1 is SGHRS and CDR2 is YFSETQ. Germline trimming cut 0 bases from V and 4 bases from J; bases unmatched to any gene: 3. The CDR3 is made up of 14 amino acids. The CDR3 region is CASSLDAGGYGYTF. The CDR3, as DNA: TGCGCCAGCAGCTTGGATGCAGGGGGCTATGGCTACACCTTC.

This clone occurred a few times. The chain has TRBV7-7 and TRBJ2-1, with 8 bases that match TRBD1. CDR1 and CDR2 from the germline V gene are SSHAT and FNYEAQ (reference sequence). This CDR3 comprises 12 residues. After removal of 5 bases from V and 9 bases from J, the junction contained 3 bases not matched to a gene. CDR3: CASSDRGAEQFF. CDR3 bases: TGTGCCAGCAGCGACAGGGGTGCTGAGCAGTTCTTC.

The chain is built from TRBV5-1 and TRBJ2-7, with 10 bases aligning to TRBD1. The length of the CDR3 is 16 residues. CDR1 is SGHRS, CDR2 YFSETQ, per germline. V shed 5 bases and J 7 bases; nucleotides not matched to a gene: 15. The chain's CDR3 is CASSYRQGAGLGEQYF. The CDR3 bases are TGCGCCAGCAGTTACCGACAGGGGGCGGGTCTAGGGGAGCAGTACTTC.